The clone carrying this T cell receptor beta chain was found once. Its target is unknown. These data come from a study of regulatory dendritic cells for organ transplantation. In the study overall: Regulatory dendritic cells were monocyte-derived, receiving vitamin D3 on days 0 and 4 and IL-10 on day 4. Study results and caveats: Naive T cells showed high diversity, memory cells less, memory CD8+ least. Regulatory dendritic cells appeared to expand memory CD8+ clones less than mature ones.

Sequencing used immunoSEQ multiplex PCR; TCRdb keeps in-frame clones, though not all of them. The profile shows about 12,000 clones, just under 80% of them singletons. Sorted T cells were CFSE-labeled and cultured 4 to 5 days with allogeneic regulatory or mature dendritic cells at 1:10. CDR3 length equals 15 residues. Germline CDR1 reads LNHDA; CDR2 reads SQIVND (reference sequence). Trimming cost V 3 bases and J 2 bases, with 14 bases left between them. The sequence was collected from a human donor in good health. Sequenced input: naive CD8+ T cells from blood cultured with regulatory dendritic cells. The subset is: CD45RA+ naive T cells. The chain is built from TRBV19 and TRBJ2-7, with D possibly being TRBD2 (6 bases). The CDR3 DNA sequence: TGTGCCAGTAGTATTCCAGGAGGGGCGACCTACGAGCAGTACTTC. Protein: CASSIPGGATYEQYF.